These 10 T cell receptor beta chains share one sample of origin, sequenced in a study of blood T cell repertoires in COVID-19. The assay was immunoSEQ multiplex PCR, and TCRdb's table has in-frame clones only and misses some. The table shows around 200,000 clones, with about nine tenths occurring only once. Sequencing was carried out using peripheral blood. The receptors were gathered from a man between 65 and 85 years old with active or convalescent COVID-19.

V and J are TRBV7-9 and TRBJ1-2; 7 bases match TRBD1. The J segment lost 0 bases and the V segment lost 5 bases, leaving 6 bases of the junction unmatched. Germline V gives CDR1 SEHNR, CDR2 FQNEAQ (reference sequence). The CDR3 totals 15 residues. The CDR3 loop reads CASSMQGGPNYGYTF. CDR3 nucleotides: TGTGCCAGCAGCATGCAGGGGGGCCCTAACTATGGCTACACCTTC.

In this sample, this clone turned up once. The rearrangement uses TRBV28 and TRBJ1-1; D perhaps matches TRBD1 (6 bases). V lost 7 bases and J 5 bases, leaving 14 bases between the germline ends. Germline CDR1 MDHEN, CDR2 SYDVKM. The CDR3 sequence is 13 residues long. CDR3 DNA sequence: TGTGCCAGCACCGGGGCCCAGGGGACTGAAGCTTTCTTT. Encoded protein: CASTGAQGTEAFF.

V gene TRBV11-2 combines with J gene TRBJ1-1, with no clear D. Germline V gene sequence: CDR1 SGHAT, CDR2 FQNNGV. The CDR3 extends over 15 amino acids. V was cut by 1 base and J by 1 base, with 10 bases left in between. The CDR3 sequence: CASSLVPRGNTEAFF. The CDR3 bases are TGTGCCAGCAGCTTAGTGCCTCGCGGGAACACTGAAGCTTTCTTT. Complete variable domain (other parts from reference TRBV11-2 and TRBJ1-1): EAGVAQSPRYKIIEKRQSVAFWCNPISGHATLYWYQQILGQGPKLLIQFQNNGVVDDSQLPKDRFSAERLKGVDSTLKIQPAKLEDSAVYLCASSLVPRGNTEAFFGQGTRLTVV.

CDR3: CASSLVAESTEAFF. In nucleotides, the CDR3 is TGTGCCAGCAGCTTGGTCGCCGAGTCCACTGAAGCTTTCTTT. The chain links TRBV5-4 to TRBJ1-1, with D uncertain. Per the germline V gene, CDR1 is SGHNT and CDR2 is YYREEE (reference sequence). V shed 0 bases and J shed 4 bases, with 10 bases lying between them. This CDR3 is built from 14 residues. Using reference TRBV5-4 and TRBJ1-1 for the parts outside the CDR3, the full variable domain is ETGVTQSPTHLIKTRGQQVTLRCSSQSGHNTVSWYQQALGQGPQFIFQYYREEENGRGNFPPRFSGLQFPNYSSELNVNALELDDSALYLCASSLVAESTEAFFGQGTRLTVV.

The chain joins TRBV20-1 to TRBJ1-2; D is unclear. Per germline, CDR1 DFQATT and CDR2 SNEGSKA (reference sequence). The CDR3 is made up of 11 amino acids. The V end lost 6 bases, the J end lost 4 bases, and 9 bases lay between the germline ends. DNA of the CDR3: TGCAGTGCACCTCTAGGCTATGGCTACACCTTC. Protein product: CSAPLGYGYTF.

The chain combines TRBV7-2 with TRBJ1-5; D gene uncertain. V lost 2 bases and J lost 3, with 11 bases in between. The V gene's germline CDR1 is SGHTA and CDR2 FQGNSA. CDR3 length: 15 amino acids. The CDR3: CASSLRPAFNQPQHF. In DNA, the CDR3 is TGTGCCAGCAGCTTACGGCCAGCGTTCAATCAGCCCCAGCATTTT.

The chain is built from TRBV19 and TRBJ2-2; TRBD2 aligns across 7 bases. The trim removed 4 bases at V and 0 bases at J, leaving 2 bases unmatched. CDR1 is LNHDA, CDR2 SQIVND, per germline (reference sequence). CDR3 length: 15 amino acids. The DNA for the CDR3 is TGTGCCAGTAGTAAAGCGGGAACGAACACCGGGGAGCTGTTTTTT. Its translation is CASSKAGTNTGELFF.

J is TRBJ2-2 and V is TRBV5-1; TRBD1 is a possible D gene (5 bases). V dropped 4 bases and J dropped 6 bases, with 22 bases sitting between them. The CDR3 covers 17 residues. In germline, CDR1 is SGHRS, CDR2 YFSETQ. CDR3 residues: CASSAGRGGFWAGELFF. In nucleotides, the CDR3 is TGCGCCAGCAGCGCCGGTAGGGGCGGATTCTGGGCCGGGGAGCTGTTTTTT.

The J gene is TRBJ1-2, the V gene TRBV5-1, with D hard to call. The germline CDR1 and CDR2 sequences are SGHRS and YFSETQ. Trimming removed 2 bases from V and 4 bases from J, with 15 bases in between. This CDR3 contains 15 residues. This CDR3 is CASSLGANIGYGYTF. CDR3 bases: TGCGCCAGCAGCTTAGGAGCCAACATCGGCTATGGCTACACCTTC.

CDR3 nucleotides: TGTGCCAGCAGCTTGGGGGACAAGGGAAATCAGCCCCAGCATTTT. Its translation: CASSLGDKGNQPQHF. The J gene is TRBJ1-5, the V gene TRBV5-5, with TRBD1 as a possible D gene (6 bases). With 0 bases removed from V and 4 bases from J, the gap between germline ends came to 11 bases. This CDR3 is built from 15 residues. Germline V gene data show CDR1 as SGHKS and CDR2 as YYEKEE (reference sequence).